The 27 T cell receptor beta chains given below trace back to one sample, sequenced in a study of blood T cell repertoires in COVID-19. TCRdb's table, derived via immunoSEQ multiplex PCR, lists solely in-frame clones and lacks some. The sample records about 100,000 clones, approximately 90% being singletons. The sample consisted of peripheral blood. The receptors here all came from a man aged 60 to 75 with acute or convalescent COVID-19.

The chain couples TRBV29-1 to TRBJ2-7; TRBD2 is a possible D gene (5 bases). V dropped 4 bases and J dropped 2 bases, with 12 bases sitting between them. Per the germline V gene, CDR1 is SQVTM and CDR2 is ANQGSEA. The CDR3 spans 13 residues. In DNA form, the CDR3 reads TGCAGCGTTGTCGGGGATCCCGCCTACGAGCAGTACTTC. Residues: CSVVGDPAYEQYF.

The V gene is TRBV15, the J gene TRBJ2-1; the D gene is possibly TRBD2 (5 bases). CDR1 and CDR2 from the germline V gene are LNHNV and YYDKDF (reference sequence). V shed 1 base and J shed 8 bases, with 9 bases lying between them. The CDR3 is made up of 13 amino acids. The CDR3 loop reads CATSRARRDEQFF. CDR3 DNA: TGTGCCACCAGCAGAGCCCGGCGGGATGAGCAGTTCTTC. The full variable domain, in which reference TRBV15 and TRBJ2-1 provide the parts outside the CDR3, is DAMVIQNPRYQVTQFGKPVTLSCSQTLNHNVMYWYQQKSSQAPKLLFHYYDKDFNNEADTPDNFQSRRPNTSFCFLDIRSPGLGDTAMYLCATSRARRDEQFFGPGTRLTVL.

This chain joins TRBV3-1 (or the pseudogene TRBV3-2) and TRBJ2-2, with TRBD1 as a possible D gene (6 bases). CDR3 length equals 15 residues. The V gene lost 4 bases and the J gene lost 1 base, with 10 bases spanning the gap. Germline CDR1 LGHDT, CDR2 YNNKEL (reference sequence). In DNA, the CDR3 is TGTGCCAGCAGCCGAACGACAGGGAACACCGGGGAGCTGTTTTTT. It specifies CASSRTTGNTGELFF.

This sequence joins TRBV20-1 and TRBJ1-1; unclear D gene. Between the trimmed V and J ends, which lost 5 bases and 0 bases, there was a span of 10 bases. The CDR3 is 13 amino acids. Looked up from germline, CDR1 is DFQATT and CDR2 is SNEGSKA (reference sequence). The CDR3 here is CSARAVMNTEAFF. CDR3 DNA sequence: TGCAGTGCTCGTGCAGTCATGAACACTGAAGCTTTCTTT.

This chain links TRBV30 with TRBJ2-6; 7 bases match TRBD1. V shed 8 bases and J 3 bases; nucleotides not matched to a gene: 4. The germline V gene has CDR1 GTSNPN and CDR2 SVGIG (reference sequence). This CDR3 comprises 13 residues. The CDR3 DNA reads TGTGCCCTCGACAGGGTTGGGGCCAACGTCCTGACTTTC. It codes for CALDRVGANVLTF. Based on the CDR3 plus reference TRBV30 and TRBJ2-6, the full variable domain is SQTIHQWPATLVQPVGSPLSLECTVEGTSNPNLYWYRQAAGRGLQLLFYSVGIGQISSEVPQNLSASRPQDRQFILSSKKLLLSDSGFYLCALDRVGANVLTFGAGSRLTVL.

The chain has TRBV27 and TRBJ1-1; TRBD1 is a possible D gene (5 bases). The CDR3 consists of 14 residues. Germline CDR1 reads MNHEY; CDR2 reads SMNVEV (reference sequence). V was pared by 4 bases and J by 5 bases, with 14 bases between. The CDR3 is CASSSHGGRTEAFF. Written as DNA, the CDR3 is TGTGCCAGCAGTTCACACGGGGGTAGGACTGAAGCTTTCTTT.

This clone showed up just a few times. The chain uses TRBV5-1 and TRBJ2-7, with 8 bases matching TRBD1. The V and J ends lost 2 bases and 5 bases, in that order; junction bases with no gene match: 9. The CDR3 extends over 15 amino acids. Germline CDR1 reads SGHRS; CDR2 reads YFSETQ. The CDR3 nucleotides are TGCGCCAGCAGCTTTAGGGGCGACAGGGGCGACGAGCAGTACGTC. Translation: CASSFRGDRGDEQYV.

The V call is TRBV19, the J call TRBJ2-2, with a tentative D call TRBD1 (6 bases). In germline, CDR1 is LNHDA, CDR2 SQIVND (reference sequence). This CDR3 has 14 amino acids. With 10 bases removed from V and 0 bases from J, the gap between germline ends came to 12 bases. This CDR3 reads CATETGANTGELFF. The CDR3 DNA follows: TGTGCCACGGAGACAGGCGCGAACACCGGGGAGCTGTTTTTT.

This chain links TRBV1 with TRBJ2-1; TRBD1, the D gene given by the table, was not confirmed from the DNA. TRBV1 counts as a pseudogene. This CDR3 region has 19 residues. The CDR3 sequence: CTSSQELRVAPYEGDEQFF. CDR3 bases: TGCACCAGCAGCCAAGAGTTGAGGGTAGCTCCCTATGAGGGGGATGAGCAGTTCTTC.

The J gene is TRBJ2-2, the V gene TRBV9; the D is unclear. V was clipped by 0 bases and J by 0 bases, with 6 bases between them. CDR1 is SGDLS, CDR2 YYNGEE, per germline. The CDR3 runs to 15 residues. The CDR3, as DNA: TGTGCCAGCAGCGTAGGAAGCCCGAACACCGGGGAGCTGTTTTTT. This encodes CASSVGSPNTGELFF.

J is TRBJ2-6 and V is TRBV30, with D tentatively TRBD1 (5 bases). This CDR3 contains 16 residues. Trimming took off 0 bases at V and 4 bases at J, with 13 bases between the two ends. CDR1 and CDR2 (germline): GTSNPN, SVGIG (reference sequence). CDR3 in DNA: TGTGCCTGGAGTGTACAAAGGACAACAGGGGCCAACGTCCTGACTTTC. The encoded protein is CAWSVQRTTGANVLTF.

This rearrangement joins TRBV28 to TRBJ1-1; unclear D gene. The CDR3 has 14 amino acids. Trimming took off 3 bases at V and 5 bases at J, with 13 bases between the two ends. CDR1 MDHEN and CDR2 SYDVKM come from the germline V gene. The DNA of the CDR3 is TGTGCCAGCAGTTTTAGGATTGACGGGACTGAAGCTTTCTTT. It codes for CASSFRIDGTEAFF.

This chain links TRBV5-8 with TRBJ1-1, with D maybe TRBD1 (5 bases). Per germline, CDR1 SGHTS and CDR2 YDEGEE. The CDR3 totals 14 residues. Trimming left V 0 bases short and J 5 bases short, with 11 bases between. This CDR3 is CASSLAPGGTEAFF. CDR3 nucleotides: TGTGCCAGCAGCTTGGCGCCCGGGGGGACTGAAGCTTTCTTT.

This chain connects TRBV2 to TRBJ2-1; the match to TRBD2 covers 7 bases. V lost 5 bases to trimming and J lost 16 bases; unmatched junction nucleotides: 11. CDR3 size: 12 residues. Germline CDR1 and CDR2: SNHLY and FYNNEI. The CDR3 region has the DNA TGTGCCAGCAGTCCAGCGGGGCCTATTTTATTCTTC. This gives the protein CASSPAGPILFF. The full variable domain, its missing parts supplied by reference TRBV2 and TRBJ2-1, is EPEVTQTPSHQVTQMGQEVILRCVPISNHLYFYWYRQILGQKVEFLVSFYNNEISEKSEIFDDQFSVERPDGSNFTLKIRSTKLEDSAMYFCASSPAGPILFFGPGTRLTVL.

The gene calls are TRBV5-6 and TRBJ1-2; D gene uncertain. V lost 0 bases and J lost 4, with 16 bases in between. This CDR3 has 16 amino acids. Germline V gene lookup returns CDR1 SGHDT and CDR2 YYEEEE. CDR3 in DNA: TGTGCCAGCAGCTTGGCCTTGACCGGGAGACCCTATGGCTACACCTTC. As protein: CASSLALTGRPYGYTF.

The chain carries TRBV19 and TRBJ1-5, with TRBD1 identical over 9 bases. Trimming removed 3 bases from V and 1 base from J; junction bases left unmatched: 7. This CDR3 region has 17 residues. Germline assignment: CDR1 LNHDA and CDR2 SQIVND (reference sequence). CDR3 sequence (DNA): TGTGCCAGTAGTATGGGGACAGGGTCCGGGAGCAATCAGCCCCAGCATTTT. This translates into CASSMGTGSGSNQPQHF. Drawing the rest from reference TRBV19 and TRBJ1-5, the complete variable domain is DGGITQSPKYLFRKEGQNVTLSCEQNLNHDAMYWYRQDPGQGLRLIYYSQIVNDFQKGDIAEGYSVSREKKESFPLTVTSAQKNPTAFYLCASSMGTGSGSNQPQHFGDGTRLSIL.

The rearrangement joins TRBV5-1 to TRBJ2-7; D possibly corresponds to TRBD1 (5 bases). Germline V gene lookup returns CDR1 SGHRS and CDR2 YFSETQ. The CDR3 runs to 14 residues. Trimming shortened V by 0 bases and J by 0 bases, and 7 bases separated the two germline ends. The CDR3 DNA sequence: TGCGCCAGCAGCTTGGGGGGCAACTCCTACGAGCAGTACTTC. Its translation: CASSLGGNSYEQYF.

This clone appeared once. The chain couples TRBV28 to TRBJ1-2; D may be TRBD1 (6 bases). CDR3 length: 15 amino acids. V lost 4 bases and J 5 bases, leaving 17 bases between the germline ends. Germline CDR1 reads MDHEN; CDR2 reads SYDVKM. The CDR3 nucleotides are TGTGCCAGCAGTTGGGGGCCCGTTCAGGGGTATGGCTACACCTTC. It codes for CASSWGPVQGYGYTF.

This rearrangement joins TRBV2 to TRBJ2-1; maybe TRBD2 (5 bases). Trimming pared 8 bases from V and 0 bases from J, leaving 14 bases between. The V gene's germline CDR1 is SNHLY and CDR2 FYNNEI. There are 15 residues in the CDR3. The CDR3 DNA sequence: TGTGCCAGCCTCGAGGGAGATAGCTCCTACAATGAGCAGTTCTTC. Protein: CASLEGDSSYNEQFF. The variable domain in full, with the rest retrieved from reference TRBV2 and TRBJ2-1, is EPEVTQTPSHQVTQMGQEVILRCVPISNHLYFYWYRQILGQKVEFLVSFYNNEISEKSEIFDDQFSVERPDGSNFTLKIRSTKLEDSAMYFCASLEGDSSYNEQFFGPGTRLTVL.

The rearrangement links TRBV3-1 (or the pseudogene TRBV3-2) to TRBJ1-5; no firm D call. V lost 1 base and J 6 bases, leaving 7 bases between the germline ends. The CDR3 extends over 13 amino acids. Per germline, CDR1 LGHDT and CDR2 YNNKEL (reference sequence). This chain's CDR3 is CASSQGRGQPQHF. The CDR3 nucleotides read TGTGCCAGCAGCCAAGGCCGGGGTCAGCCCCAGCATTTT.

V and J are TRBV4-2 and TRBJ2-7; 12 positions match TRBD2. Trimming cost V 1 base and J 1 base; bases outside gene matches: 5. This CDR3 comprises 17 residues. In germline, CDR1 is LGHNA, CDR2 YNFKEQ. The CDR3 spells CASSQGLAGDRSYEQYF. CDR3 nucleotide sequence: TGTGCCAGCAGCCAAGGACTAGCGGGAGATCGGTCCTACGAGCAGTACTTC.

Notes on this clone: The CDR3 does not end in the conserved phenylalanine or tryptophan, so this is likely a read error. Because the CDR3's place on the DNA is in doubt, the DNA is left out and the CDR3 is given as listed by TCRdb. The chain carries TRBV6-5 and TRBJ1-2. With termini counted, the CDR3 has 10 amino acids. Germline V gene data show CDR1 as MNHEY and CDR2 as SVGAGI. This CDR3 is CASIEESFYI.

This clone was seen only once. The CDR3 reads CATSRAGFLAGEPYEQYV. In DNA, the CDR3 is TGTGCCACCAGCAGGGCCGGGTTTCTAGCGGGCGAACCCTACGAGCAGTACGTC. The J gene is TRBJ2-7, the V gene TRBV15, with TRBD2 matching 8 bases. The CDR3 is made up of 18 amino acids. V lost 3 bases to trimming and J lost 2 bases; unmatched junction nucleotides: 15. Per germline, CDR1 LNHNV and CDR2 YYDKDF (reference sequence).

V usage is TRBV6-5 and J usage is TRBJ2-2, with a weak D call TRBD1 (6 bases). CDR3 length: 14 amino acids. Trimming stripped 6 bases from V and 1 base from J, with 9 bases between. CDR1 MNHEY and CDR2 SVGAGI come from the germline V gene. This chain's CDR3 is CASSWTENTGELFF. CDR3 in DNA: TGTGCCAGCAGCTGGACAGAGAACACCGGGGAGCTGTTTTTT.

The J gene is TRBJ2-2, the V gene TRBV9, with TRBD2 matching 9 bases. The length of the CDR3 is 15 residues. Trimming removed 4 bases from V and 4 bases from J; junction bases left unmatched: 5. The V gene's germline CDR1 is SGDLS and CDR2 YYNGEE. CDR3 DNA: TGTGCCAGCAGCCCGGGACTAGCAGCCACCGGGGAGCTGTTTTTT. This gives the protein CASSPGLAATGELFF. Drawing the rest from reference TRBV9 and TRBJ2-2, the complete variable domain is DSGVTQTPKHLITATGQRVTLRCSPRSGDLSVYWYQQSLDQGLQFLIQYYNGEERAKGNILERFSAQQFPDLHSELNLSSLELGDSALYFCASSPGLAATGELFFGEGSRLTVL.

The rearrangement links TRBV5-1 to TRBJ2-3; 13 bases are shared with TRBD2. V was pared by 0 bases and J by 2 bases, with 12 bases of the junction left unmatched. The CDR3 totals 20 residues. Germline V gives CDR1 SGHRS, CDR2 YFSETQ. Here the CDR3 reads CASSLDTSPGLAGDTDTQYF. CDR3 bases: TGCGCCAGCAGCTTGGATACGTCGCCTGGACTAGCGGGAGACACAGATACGCAGTATTTT.

This rearrangement joins TRBV19 to TRBJ2-1, with TRBD1 matching 9 bases. The junction had 10 bases not matched to a gene; V was cut back by 3 bases and J by 1 base. The CDR3 has 18 amino acids. CDR1 is LNHDA, CDR2 SQIVND, per germline (reference sequence). CDR3 in DNA: TGTGCCAGTAGTATTAGAGGTACCGGGACAGGGTCCTACAATGAGCAGTTCTTC. Protein: CASSIRGTGTGSYNEQFF.